This entry lists 5 T cell receptor beta chains sequenced from one sample in a study of a mutant IDH1 vaccine in newly diagnosed glioma. Profiling relied on immunoSEQ multiplex PCR, and the TCRdb table lists in-frame clones only, not all of them. This sample has 60,000 or so clones, with 84% found just once. As for time point: week 35, safety follow-up. A single vaccine dose contained 300 ug of mutant IDH1 20-mer peptide, and topical imiquimod was used with it. These receptors' targets are unknown. Material: PBMCs, obtained from a glioma patient whose treatment included an IDH1 peptide vaccine. Every receptor here comes from a man aged 30 to 39 with glioma.

The chain joins TRBV4-1 to TRBJ2-7; tentative D call: TRBD2 (6 bases). Per the germline V gene, CDR1 is MGHRA and CDR2 is YSYEKL. Trimming took off 0 bases at V and 1 base at J, with 10 bases between the two ends. This CDR3 region has 15 residues. In DNA, the CDR3 is TGCGCCAGCAGCCAAGAACAACGGGAGTCCTACGAGCAGTACTTC. Protein product: CASSQEQRESYEQYF.

The J gene is TRBJ2-1, the V gene TRBV5-1, with unresolved D. Germline V CDR1 and CDR2: SGHRS, YFSETQ. The ends were cut back, 4 bases at V and 0 bases at J, with 11 bases in the middle. CDR3 length equals 15 residues. CDR3 nucleotides: TGCGCCAGCAGCGGTGCGGCGAGCTCCTACAATGAGCAGTTCTTC. Encoded protein: CASSGAASSYNEQFF.

This chain joins TRBV13 and TRBJ2-5, with a tentative D call TRBD2 (7 bases). The germline V gene encodes CDR1 PRHDT and CDR2 FYEKMQ (reference sequence). The CDR3 totals 15 residues. The V end was cut by 0 bases, the J end by 2 bases, with 10 bases between. In DNA, the CDR3 is TGTGCCAGCAGCTTAGGCGGGGGGCGACAAGAGACCCAGTACTTC. This translates into CASSLGGGRQETQYF.

The V and J genes are TRBV27 and TRBJ1-1; 8 bases fit TRBD1. Germline V CDR1 and CDR2: MNHEY, SMNVEV (reference sequence). J lost 5 bases, V lost 0 bases, and 14 bases had no gene match. This CDR3 has 18 amino acids. The CDR3 sequence is CASSLSSGQGERGTEAFF. The DNA of the CDR3 is TGTGCCAGCAGTTTATCATCCGGACAGGGTGAAAGAGGGACTGAAGCTTTCTTT.

The chain employs TRBV7-9 and TRBJ2-2; D call uncertain. Germline CDR1 reads SEHNR; CDR2 reads FQNEAQ (reference sequence). V was pared by 4 bases and J by 0 bases, with 6 bases between. The CDR3 consists of 14 residues. CDR3: CASSWTPNTGELFF. The CDR3 region has the DNA TGTGCCAGCAGCTGGACGCCGAACACCGGGGAGCTGTTTTTT.